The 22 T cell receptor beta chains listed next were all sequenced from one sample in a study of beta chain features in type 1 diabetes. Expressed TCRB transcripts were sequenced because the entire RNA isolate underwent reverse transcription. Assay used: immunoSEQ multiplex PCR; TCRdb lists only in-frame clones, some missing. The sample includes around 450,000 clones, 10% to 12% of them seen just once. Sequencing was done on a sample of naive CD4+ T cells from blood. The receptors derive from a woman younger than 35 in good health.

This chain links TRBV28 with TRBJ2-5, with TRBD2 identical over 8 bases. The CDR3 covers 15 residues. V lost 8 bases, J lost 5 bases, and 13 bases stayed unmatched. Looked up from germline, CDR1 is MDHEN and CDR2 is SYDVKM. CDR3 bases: TGTGCCAGCCCCGAGGGGGTAGCGGGGTGCGAGACCCAGTACTTC. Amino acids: CASPEGVAGCETQYF.

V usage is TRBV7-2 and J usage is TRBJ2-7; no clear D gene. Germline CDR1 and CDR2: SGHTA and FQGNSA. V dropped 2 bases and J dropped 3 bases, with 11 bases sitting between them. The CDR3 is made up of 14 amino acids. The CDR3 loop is CASSLRSQHYEQYF. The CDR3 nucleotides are TGTGCCAGCAGCTTACGCTCACAACACTACGAGCAGTACTTC.

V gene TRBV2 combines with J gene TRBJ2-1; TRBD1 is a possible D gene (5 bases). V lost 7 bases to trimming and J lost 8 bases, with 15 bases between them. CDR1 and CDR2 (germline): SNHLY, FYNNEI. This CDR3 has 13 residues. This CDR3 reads CASNEQVNHEQFF. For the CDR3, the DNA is TGTGCCAGCAACGAACAGGTAAACCATGAGCAGTTCTTC. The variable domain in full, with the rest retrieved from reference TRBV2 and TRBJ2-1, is EPEVTQTPSHQVTQMGQEVILRCVPISNHLYFYWYRQILGQKVEFLVSFYNNEISEKSEIFDDQFSVERPDGSNFTLKIRSTKLEDSAMYFCASNEQVNHEQFFGPGTRLTVL.

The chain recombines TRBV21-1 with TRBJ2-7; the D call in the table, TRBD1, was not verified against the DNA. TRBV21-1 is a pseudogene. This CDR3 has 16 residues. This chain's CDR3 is CASSKGRTGRRYEQYV. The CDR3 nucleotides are TGTGCCAGCAGCAAGGGGAGGACAGGGCGCCGCTACGAGCAGTACGTC.

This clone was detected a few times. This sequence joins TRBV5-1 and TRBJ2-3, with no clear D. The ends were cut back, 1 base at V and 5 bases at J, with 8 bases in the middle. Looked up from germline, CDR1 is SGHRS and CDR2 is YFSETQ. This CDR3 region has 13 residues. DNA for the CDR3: TGCGCCAGCAGCTTGCCCCTCCGAGATACGCAGTATTTT. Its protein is CASSLPLRDTQYF.

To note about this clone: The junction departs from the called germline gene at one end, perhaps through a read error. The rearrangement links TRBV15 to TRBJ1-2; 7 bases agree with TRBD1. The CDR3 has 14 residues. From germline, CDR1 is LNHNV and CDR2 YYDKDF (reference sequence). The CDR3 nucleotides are TGTGCCACCAGCAGAGATGCGATAGGCGGGACAGCTAACTTC. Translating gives CATSRDAIGGTANF.

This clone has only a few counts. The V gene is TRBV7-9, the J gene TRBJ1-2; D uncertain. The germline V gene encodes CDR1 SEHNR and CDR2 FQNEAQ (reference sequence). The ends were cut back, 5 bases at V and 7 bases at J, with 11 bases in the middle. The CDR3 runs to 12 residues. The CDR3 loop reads CASSPPLGGYTF. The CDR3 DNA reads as TGTGCCAGCAGCCCCCCGTTGGGTGGCTACACCTTC.

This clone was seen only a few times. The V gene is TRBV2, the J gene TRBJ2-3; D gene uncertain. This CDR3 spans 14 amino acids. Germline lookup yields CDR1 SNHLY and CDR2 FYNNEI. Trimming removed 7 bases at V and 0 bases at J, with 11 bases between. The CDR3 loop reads CASKTQASTDTQYF. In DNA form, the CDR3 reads TGTGCCAGCAAGACCCAAGCTAGCACAGATACGCAGTATTTT.

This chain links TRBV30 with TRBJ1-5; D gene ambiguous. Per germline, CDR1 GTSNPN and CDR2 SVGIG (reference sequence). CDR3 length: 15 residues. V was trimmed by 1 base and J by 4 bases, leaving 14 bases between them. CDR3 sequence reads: CAWSDRGVLNQPQHF. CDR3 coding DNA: TGTGCCTGGAGTGATAGAGGTGTTCTTAATCAGCCCCAGCATTTT.

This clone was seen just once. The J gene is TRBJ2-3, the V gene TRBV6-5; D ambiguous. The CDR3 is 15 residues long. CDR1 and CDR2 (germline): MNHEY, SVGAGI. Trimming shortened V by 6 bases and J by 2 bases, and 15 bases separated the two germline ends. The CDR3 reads CASSRGRQSTDTQYF. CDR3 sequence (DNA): TGTGCCAGCAGCCGCGGCCGCCAGTCCACAGATACGCAGTATTTT.

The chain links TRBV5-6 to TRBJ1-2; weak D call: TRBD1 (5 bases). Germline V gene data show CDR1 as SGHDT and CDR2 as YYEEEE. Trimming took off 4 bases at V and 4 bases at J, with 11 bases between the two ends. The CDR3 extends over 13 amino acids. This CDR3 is CASSGRDGYGYTF. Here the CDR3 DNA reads TGTGCCAGCAGCGGCCGGGACGGCTATGGCTACACCTTC.

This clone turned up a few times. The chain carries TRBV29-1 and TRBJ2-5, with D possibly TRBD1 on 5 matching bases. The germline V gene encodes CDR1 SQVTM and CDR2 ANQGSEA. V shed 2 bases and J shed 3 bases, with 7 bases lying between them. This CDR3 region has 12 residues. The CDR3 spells CSVESTEETQYF. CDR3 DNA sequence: TGCAGCGTTGAATCGACAGAAGAGACCCAGTACTTC.

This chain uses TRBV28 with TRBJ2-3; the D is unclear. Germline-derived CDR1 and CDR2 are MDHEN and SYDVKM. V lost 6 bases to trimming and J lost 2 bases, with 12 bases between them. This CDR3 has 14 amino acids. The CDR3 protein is CASSLDSPTDTQYF. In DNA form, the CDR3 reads TGTGCCAGCAGCCTCGACTCCCCCACAGATACGCAGTATTTT.

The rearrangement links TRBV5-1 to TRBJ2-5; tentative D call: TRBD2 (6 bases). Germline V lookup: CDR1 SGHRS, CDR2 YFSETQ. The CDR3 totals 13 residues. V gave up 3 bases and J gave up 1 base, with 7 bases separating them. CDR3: CASSSTSQETQYF. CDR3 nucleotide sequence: TGCGCCAGCAGCTCGACTAGCCAAGAGACCCAGTACTTC.

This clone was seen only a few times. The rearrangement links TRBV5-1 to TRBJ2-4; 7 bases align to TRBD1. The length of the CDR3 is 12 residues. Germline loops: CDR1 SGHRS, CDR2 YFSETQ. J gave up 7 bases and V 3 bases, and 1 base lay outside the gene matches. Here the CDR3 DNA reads TGCGCCAGCAGCTCACAGGGGAACATTCAGTACTTC. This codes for CASSSQGNIQYF.

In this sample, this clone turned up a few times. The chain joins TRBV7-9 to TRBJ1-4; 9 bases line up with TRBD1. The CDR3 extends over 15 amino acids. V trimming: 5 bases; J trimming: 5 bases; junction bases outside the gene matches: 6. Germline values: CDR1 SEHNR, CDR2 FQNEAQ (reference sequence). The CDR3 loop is CASSAGQGQNEKLFF. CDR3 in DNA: TGTGCCAGCAGCGCCGGACAGGGGCAAAATGAAAAACTGTTTTTT.

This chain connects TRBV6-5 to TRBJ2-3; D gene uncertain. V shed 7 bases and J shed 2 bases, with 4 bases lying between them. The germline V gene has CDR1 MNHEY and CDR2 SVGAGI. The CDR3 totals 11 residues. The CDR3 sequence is CASKNTDTQYF. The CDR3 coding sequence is TGTGCCAGCAAGAACACAGATACGCAGTATTTT.

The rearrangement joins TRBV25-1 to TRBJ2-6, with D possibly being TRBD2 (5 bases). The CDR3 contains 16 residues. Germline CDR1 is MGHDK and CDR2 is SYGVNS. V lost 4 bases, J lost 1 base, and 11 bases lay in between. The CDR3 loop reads CASSGAGNSGANVLTF. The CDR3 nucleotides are TGTGCCAGCAGTGGGGCCGGGAATTCTGGGGCCAACGTCCTGACTTTC.

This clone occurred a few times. This chain's CDR3 is CASSRDRGNEKLFF. The CDR3 nucleotides read TGTGCCAGCTCACGGGACAGGGGGAATGAAAAACTGTTTTTT. The chain uses TRBV18 and TRBJ1-4; 11 bases align to TRBD1. The germline V gene encodes CDR1 KGHSH and CDR2 LQKENI. CDR3 length: 14 amino acids. With 4 bases clipped from V and 5 bases from J, the junction kept 0 bases outside the gene matches. Full variable domain (missing parts from reference TRBV18 and TRBJ1-4): NAGVMQNPRHLVRRRGQEARLRCSPMKGHSHVYWYRQLPEEGLKFMVYLQKENIIDESGMPKERFSAEFPKEGPSILRIQQVVRGDSAAYFCASSRDRGNEKLFFGSGTQLSVL.

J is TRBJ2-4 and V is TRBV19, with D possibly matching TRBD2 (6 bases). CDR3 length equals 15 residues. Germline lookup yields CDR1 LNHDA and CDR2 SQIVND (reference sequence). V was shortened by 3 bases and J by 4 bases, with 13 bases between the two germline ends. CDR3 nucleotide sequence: TGTGCCAGTAGTATCCGGGATGGAGGGAAAAACATTCAGTACTTC. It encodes CASSIRDGGKNIQYF.

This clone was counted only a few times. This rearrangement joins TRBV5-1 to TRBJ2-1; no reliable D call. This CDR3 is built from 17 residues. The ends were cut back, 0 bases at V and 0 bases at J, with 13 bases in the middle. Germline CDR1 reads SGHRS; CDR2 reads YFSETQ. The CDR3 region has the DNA TGCGCCAGCAGCTTGGCCAAAGCAGGCATCTCCTACAATGAGCAGTTCTTC. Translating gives CASSLAKAGISYNEQFF.

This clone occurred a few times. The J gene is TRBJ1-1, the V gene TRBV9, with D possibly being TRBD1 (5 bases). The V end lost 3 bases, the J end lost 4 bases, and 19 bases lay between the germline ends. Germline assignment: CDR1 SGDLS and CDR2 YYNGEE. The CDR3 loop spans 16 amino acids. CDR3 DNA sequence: TGTGCCAGCAGCGCTCGGGACGGAGCATACTCCACTGAAGCTTTCTTT. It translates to CASSARDGAYSTEAFF.